This T cell receptor (beta chain) came from a study of blood T cell repertoires in COVID-19. Study-wide background: The study drew acute and convalescent COVID-19 samples from the United States, Italy and Spain. The analysed material was cDNA or gDNA that came from T cells, B-cell-depleted T cells, or PBMCs.

Authors' data handling: Amplification of reference gene primers provided the estimated nucleated cell counts. Sequenced by immunoSEQ multiplex PCR; TCRdb stores in-frame clones only, minus some. D and trimming come from the DNA, and the V and J calls and clone size come from that table. The sample holds approximately 280,000 clones; 80% to 90% are singletons and the top ten take about 5%. The CDR3 runs to 13 residues. Deletions cut 3 bases from V and 7 bases from J, with 9 bases between. Looked up from germline, CDR1 is MNHEY and CDR2 is SMNVEV (reference sequence). This clone was picked up one time. Sequenced input: peripheral blood. J is TRBJ2-2 and V is TRBV27; TRBD2 is a possible D gene (5 bases). The source is a man aged 40-49 years with acute or convalescent COVID-19. The CDR3 loop reads CASSLEAGGELFF. The CDR3 region has the DNA TGTGCCAGCAGTTTGGAGGCGGGCGGGGAGCTGTTTTTT.